The T cell receptor (beta chain) under discussion was sequenced for a study of cytomegalovirus exposure and HLA in healthy donors. This PCR relied on a set of 60 Vbeta primers and 13 Jbeta primers. Only in-frame clones appear in the TCRdb table, and some are missing; sequencing was by immunoSEQ multiplex PCR. The sample contains over 150,000 clones, approximately 79% of which appear only once. The specimen was PBMCs. The sequence was obtained from a human donor in good health.

The DNA for the CDR3 is TGTGCCAGCAGGAGGGTCAAAAACACTGAAGCTTTCTTT. Translation: CASRRVKNTEAFF. The chain recombines TRBV6-1 with TRBJ1-1, with unresolved D. The germline V and J ends were trimmed by 6 bases and 2 bases, with 10 bases remaining between them. Germline CDR1 is MNHNS and CDR2 is SASEGT. This CDR3 region has 13 residues.